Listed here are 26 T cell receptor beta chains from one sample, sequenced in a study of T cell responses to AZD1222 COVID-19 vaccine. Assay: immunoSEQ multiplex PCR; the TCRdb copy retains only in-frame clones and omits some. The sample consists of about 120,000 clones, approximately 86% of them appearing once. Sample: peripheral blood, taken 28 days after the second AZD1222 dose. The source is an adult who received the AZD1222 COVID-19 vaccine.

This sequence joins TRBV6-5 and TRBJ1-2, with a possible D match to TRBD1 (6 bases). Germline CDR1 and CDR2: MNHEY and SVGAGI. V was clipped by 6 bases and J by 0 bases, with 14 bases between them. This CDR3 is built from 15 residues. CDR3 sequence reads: CASRITGISNYGYTF. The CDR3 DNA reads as TGTGCCAGCAGAATTACAGGGATTTCTAACTATGGCTACACCTTC.

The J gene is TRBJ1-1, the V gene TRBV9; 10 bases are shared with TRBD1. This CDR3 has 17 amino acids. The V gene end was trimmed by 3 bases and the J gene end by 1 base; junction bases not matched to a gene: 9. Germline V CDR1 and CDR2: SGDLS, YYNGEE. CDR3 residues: CASSELTGGVRNTEAFF. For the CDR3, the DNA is TGTGCCAGCAGCGAGCTGACAGGGGGCGTTAGGAACACTGAAGCTTTCTTT.

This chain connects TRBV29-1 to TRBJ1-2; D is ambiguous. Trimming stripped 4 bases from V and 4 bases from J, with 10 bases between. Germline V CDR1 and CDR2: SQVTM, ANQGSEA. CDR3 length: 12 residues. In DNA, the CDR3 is TGCAGCGTTGGCCGGGTTTCCTATGGCTACACCTTC. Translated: CSVGRVSYGYTF.

CDR3 DNA: TGTGCCAGCAGTTACCCGAGAGGGCAGGAGCTGTTTTTT. Its translation is CASSYPRGQELFF. This sequence joins TRBV6-2 or TRBV6-3 and TRBJ2-2; D may be TRBD2 (5 bases). The CDR3 length is 13 residues. CDR1 and CDR2 from the germline V gene are MNHEY and SVGEGT. V gave up 2 bases and J gave up 10 bases, with 11 bases separating them.

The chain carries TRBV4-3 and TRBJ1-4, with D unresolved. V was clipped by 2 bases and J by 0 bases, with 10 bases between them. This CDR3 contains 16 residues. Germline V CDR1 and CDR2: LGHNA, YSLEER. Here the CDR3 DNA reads TGCGCCAGCAGCCAAAACACAGACTCAACTAATGAAAAACTGTTTTTT. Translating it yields CASSQNTDSTNEKLFF.

The CDR3 DNA is TGTGCCAGCAGCATTGACAGGGGGCTCTATAATTCACCCCTCCACTTT. Amino acids: CASSIDRGLYNSPLHF. The chain uses TRBV2 and TRBJ1-6, with 10 positions matching TRBD1. This CDR3 contains 16 residues. CDR1 and CDR2 from the germline V gene are SNHLY and FYNNEI. With 6 bases clipped from V and 3 bases from J, the junction kept 5 bases outside the gene matches.

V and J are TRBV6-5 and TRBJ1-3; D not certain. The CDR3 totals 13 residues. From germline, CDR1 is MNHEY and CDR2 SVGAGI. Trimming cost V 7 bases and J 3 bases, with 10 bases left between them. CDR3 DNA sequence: TGTGCCAGCAAGGTCTTTAATGGAAACACCATATATTTT. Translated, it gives CASKVFNGNTIYF.

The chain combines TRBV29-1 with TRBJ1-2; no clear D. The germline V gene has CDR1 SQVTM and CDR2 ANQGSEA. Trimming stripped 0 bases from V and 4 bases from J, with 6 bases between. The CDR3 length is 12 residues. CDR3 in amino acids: CSVEDSIYGYTF. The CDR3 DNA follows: TGCAGCGTTGAAGACTCAATCTATGGCTACACCTTC.

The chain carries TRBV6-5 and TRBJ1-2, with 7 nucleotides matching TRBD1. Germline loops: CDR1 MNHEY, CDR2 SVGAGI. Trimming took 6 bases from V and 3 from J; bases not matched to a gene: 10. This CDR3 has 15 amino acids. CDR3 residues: CASRPGTATDYGYTF. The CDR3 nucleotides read TGTGCCAGCAGGCCAGGGACAGCGACTGACTATGGCTACACCTTC.

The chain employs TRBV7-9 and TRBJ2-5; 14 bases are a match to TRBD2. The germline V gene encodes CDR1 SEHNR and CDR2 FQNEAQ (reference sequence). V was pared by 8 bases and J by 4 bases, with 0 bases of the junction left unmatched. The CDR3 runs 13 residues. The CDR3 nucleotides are TGTGCCAGCGGACTAGCGGGGGGAGAGACCCAGTACTTC. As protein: CASGLAGGETQYF.

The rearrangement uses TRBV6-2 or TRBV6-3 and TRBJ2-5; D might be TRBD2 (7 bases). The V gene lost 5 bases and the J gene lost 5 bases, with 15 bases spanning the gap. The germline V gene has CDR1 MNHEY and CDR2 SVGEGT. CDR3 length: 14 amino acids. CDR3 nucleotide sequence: TGTGCCAGCAGTCAGCTGCGGGGGCCGGAGACCCAGTACTTC. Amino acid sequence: CASSQLRGPETQYF.

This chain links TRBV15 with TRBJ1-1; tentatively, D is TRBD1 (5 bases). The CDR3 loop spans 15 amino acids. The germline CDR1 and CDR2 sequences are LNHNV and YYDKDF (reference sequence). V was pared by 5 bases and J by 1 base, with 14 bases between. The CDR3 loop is CATSYYSTENTEAFF. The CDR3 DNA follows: TGTGCCACCAGCTATTACTCGACAGAGAACACTGAAGCTTTCTTT.

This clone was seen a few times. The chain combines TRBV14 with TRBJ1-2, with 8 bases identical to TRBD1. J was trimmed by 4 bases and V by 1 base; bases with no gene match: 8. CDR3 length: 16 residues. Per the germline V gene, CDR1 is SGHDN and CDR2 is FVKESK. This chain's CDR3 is CASSQARTGRTYGYTF. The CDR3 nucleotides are TGTGCCAGCAGCCAAGCTAGGACAGGGAGGACCTATGGCTACACCTTC.

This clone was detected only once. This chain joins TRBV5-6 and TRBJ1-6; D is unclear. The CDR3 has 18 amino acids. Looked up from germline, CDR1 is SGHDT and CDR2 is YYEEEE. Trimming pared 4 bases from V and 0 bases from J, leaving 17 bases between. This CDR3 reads CASSLWLGPSSYNSPLHF. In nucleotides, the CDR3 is TGTGCCAGCAGCCTCTGGTTGGGTCCTAGCTCCTATAATTCACCCCTCCACTTT.

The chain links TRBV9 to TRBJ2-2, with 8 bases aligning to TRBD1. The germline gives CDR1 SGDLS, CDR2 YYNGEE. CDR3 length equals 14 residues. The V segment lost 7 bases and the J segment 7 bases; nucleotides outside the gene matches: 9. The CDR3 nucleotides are TGTGCCAGCGCCCGGACAGGGTTAAACGGGGAGCTGTTTTTT. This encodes CASARTGLNGELFF.

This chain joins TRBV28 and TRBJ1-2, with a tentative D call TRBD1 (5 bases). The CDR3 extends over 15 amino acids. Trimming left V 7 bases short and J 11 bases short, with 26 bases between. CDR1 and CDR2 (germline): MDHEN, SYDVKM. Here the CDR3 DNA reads TGTGCCAGCACCCGGACCGGCGGGGGGTCAACGGGATACACCTTC. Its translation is CASTRTGGGSTGYTF.

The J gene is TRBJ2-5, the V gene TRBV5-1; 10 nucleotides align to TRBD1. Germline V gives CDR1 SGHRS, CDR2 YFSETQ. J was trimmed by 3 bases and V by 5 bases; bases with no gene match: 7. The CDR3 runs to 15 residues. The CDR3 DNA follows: TGCGCCAGCAGTTCCGGGACAGGGGCCGAAGAGACCCAGTACTTC. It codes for CASSSGTGAEETQYF.

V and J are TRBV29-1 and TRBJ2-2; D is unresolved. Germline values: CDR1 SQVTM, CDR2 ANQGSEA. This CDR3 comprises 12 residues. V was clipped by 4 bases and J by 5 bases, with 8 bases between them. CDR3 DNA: TGCAGCGTTGGATGGGGTACCGGGGAGCTGTTTTTT. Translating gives CSVGWGTGELFF.

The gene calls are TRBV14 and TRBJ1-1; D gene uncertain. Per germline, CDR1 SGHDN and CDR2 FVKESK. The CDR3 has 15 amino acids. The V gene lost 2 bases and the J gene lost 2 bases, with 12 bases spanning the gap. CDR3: CASSQFVGYNTEAFF. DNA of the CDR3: TGTGCCAGCAGCCAATTTGTGGGGTATAACACTGAAGCTTTCTTT. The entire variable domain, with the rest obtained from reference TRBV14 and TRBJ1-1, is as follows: EAGVTQFPSHSVIEKGQTVTLRCDPISGHDNLYWYRRVMGKEIKFLLHFVKESKQDESGMPNNRFLAERTGGTYSTLKVQPAELEDSGVYFCASSQFVGYNTEAFFGQGTRLTVV.

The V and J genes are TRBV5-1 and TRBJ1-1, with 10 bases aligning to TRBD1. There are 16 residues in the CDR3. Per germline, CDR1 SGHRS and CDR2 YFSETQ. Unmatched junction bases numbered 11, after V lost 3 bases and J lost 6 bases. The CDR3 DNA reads TGCGCCAGCAGCTACCGGGACAGGGGAGTTGGGGCTGAAGCTTTCTTT. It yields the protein CASSYRDRGVGAEAFF.

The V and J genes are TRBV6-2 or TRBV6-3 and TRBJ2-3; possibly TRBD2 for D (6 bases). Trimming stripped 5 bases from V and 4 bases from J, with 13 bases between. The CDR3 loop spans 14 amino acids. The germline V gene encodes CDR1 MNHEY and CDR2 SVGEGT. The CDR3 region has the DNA TGTGCCAGCAGTGACCAGCGGGTCCCAGATACGCAGTATTTT. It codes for CASSDQRVPDTQYF.

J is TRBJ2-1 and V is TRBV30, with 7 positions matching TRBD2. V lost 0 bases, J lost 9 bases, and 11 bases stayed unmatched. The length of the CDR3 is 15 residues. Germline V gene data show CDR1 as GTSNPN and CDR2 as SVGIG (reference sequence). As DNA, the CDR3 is TGTGCCTGGAGTGTAACCCGGACTAGTGGTAGTGAGCAGTTCTTC. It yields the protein CAWSVTRTSGSEQFF. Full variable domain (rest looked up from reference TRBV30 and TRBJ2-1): SQTIHQWPATLVQPVGSPLSLECTVEGTSNPNLYWYRQAAGRGLQLLFYSVGIGQISSEVPQNLSASRPQDRQFILSSKKLLLSDSGFYLCAWSVTRTSGSEQFFGPGTRLTVL.

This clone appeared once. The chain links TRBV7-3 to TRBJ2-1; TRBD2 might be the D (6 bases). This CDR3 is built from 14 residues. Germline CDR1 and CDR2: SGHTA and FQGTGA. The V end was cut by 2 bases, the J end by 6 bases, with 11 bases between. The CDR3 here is CASSLERVLNEQFF. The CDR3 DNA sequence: TGTGCCAGCAGCTTAGAGCGGGTGCTCAATGAGCAGTTCTTC.

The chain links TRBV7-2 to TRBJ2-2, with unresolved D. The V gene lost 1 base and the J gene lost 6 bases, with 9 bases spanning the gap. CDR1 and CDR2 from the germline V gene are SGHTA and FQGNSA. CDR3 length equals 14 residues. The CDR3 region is CASSLERVAGELFF. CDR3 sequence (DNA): TGTGCCAGCAGCTTAGAGAGAGTGGCCGGGGAGCTGTTTTTT.

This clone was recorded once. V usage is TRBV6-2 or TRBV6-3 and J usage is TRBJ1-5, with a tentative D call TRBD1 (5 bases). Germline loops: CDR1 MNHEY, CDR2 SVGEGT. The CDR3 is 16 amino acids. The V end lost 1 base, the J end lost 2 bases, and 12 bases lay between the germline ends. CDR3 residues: CASSYLGGEGNQPQHF. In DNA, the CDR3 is TGTGCCAGCAGTTACTTGGGAGGGGAAGGCAATCAGCCCCAGCATTTT.

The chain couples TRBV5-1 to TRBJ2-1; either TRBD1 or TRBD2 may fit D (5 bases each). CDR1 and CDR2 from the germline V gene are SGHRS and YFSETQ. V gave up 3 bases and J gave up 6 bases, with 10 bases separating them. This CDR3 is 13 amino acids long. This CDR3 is CASSWGMVNEQFF. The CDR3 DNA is TGCGCCAGCAGCTGGGGGATGGTCAATGAGCAGTTCTTC.